This TCR beta chain was identified during a study of human T cells and chemical hapten exposure. Study overall: Among samples, TCR yields varied mainly because of small differences in pooled library volume.

For the library, individual cDNA molecules each received unique molecular identifiers. Original handling: Sample TCR counts, which ranged from about 20,000 to 690,600, had a median of around 96,000. TCRdb reprocessed the 5' RACE reads with MiXCR, giving one entry per CDR3 protein. The V and J calls follow TCRdb's processing rather than the paper's. The sample yields some 150,000 distinct CDR3 sequences, 4.1% seen once. Study-wide results and limits: Unchanged with DPC sensitization were TCRs above 1 in 1000 frequency.

Unfractionated whole blood yielded total RNA. Comment on this clonotype: Its antigen is unknown.

Germline loops: CDR1 LGHNT, CDR2 FRNRAP. The CDR3 has 15 residues. Deletions cut 1 base from V and 2 bases from J, with 9 bases between. The clonotype comes from a female donor in good health. This rearrangement joins TRBV12-5 to TRBJ2-1; tentatively, D is TRBD1 (5 bases). CDR3 sequence: CASGLGQFTYNEQFF. The CDR3 bases are TGTGCTAGTGGTTTGGGACAGTTCACCTACAATGAGCAGTTCTTC.